The sequence of this T cell receptor beta chain was determined in a study of control samples from healthy donors and cancer patients. Profiled with immunoSEQ multiplex PCR; TCRdb holds only in-frame clones, not every one. In the table there are about 94,000 clones, about nine tenths of which are singletons. The germline CDR1 and CDR2 sequences are MNHEY and SMNVEV (reference sequence). With 4 bases removed from V and 0 bases from J, the gap between germline ends came to 21 bases. The CDR3 extends over 18 amino acids. This TCR derives from a woman between 18 and 29 years old in good health. V gene TRBV27 combines with J gene TRBJ1-1; D is possibly TRBD1 (5 bases). The source material was blood. CDR3 sequence (DNA): TGTGCCAGCAGTTCGGCCAGTAGGGGTATTGGCCTGAACACTGAAGCTTTCTTT. This gives the protein CASSSASRGIGLNTEAFF.